This entry concerns a single T cell receptor beta chain. Source study methods: How many nucleated cells were present was estimated from reference gene primer amplification. Sequenced by immunoSEQ multiplex PCR; TCRdb stores in-frame clones only, minus some. Clonal size and the V and J genes are those of that table, whereas D and trimming came from the DNA. Altogether almost 300,000 clones are present, roughly 91% being singletons, with the ten largest covering over 8.5%. This sample was taken from a study of blood T cell repertoires in COVID-19. Study information: Researchers got acute and convalescent COVID-19 samples from the United States, Italy and Spain. The cDNA or gDNA used as material had been derived from T cells, B-cell-depleted T cells, or PBMCs.

CDR1 is LGHDT, CDR2 YNNKEL, per germline (reference sequence). The CDR3 has 15 residues. V dropped 2 bases and J dropped 7; count of bases not matched to a gene: 5. The receptor's source is a woman in her thirties with COVID-19, enrolled during active disease. Sequencing used peripheral blood. J is TRBJ2-4 and V is TRBV3-1 (or the pseudogene TRBV3-2); 10 bases line up with TRBD2. The CDR3 region is CASSQRLAGNNIQYF. The CDR3 coding sequence is TGTGCCAGCAGCCAAAGACTAGCGGGCAATAACATTCAGTACTTC.